One sample yielded the 8 T cell receptor beta chains listed below, sequenced in a study of blood T cells in healthy people across ages. Then a second PCR, running about 7 to 11 cycles, was carried out with a sample-barcoded 5' primer and a J-beta primer mix. MiXCR, applied by TCRdb to the 5' RACE reads, yields one record per CDR3 protein. The sample carries about 1.5 million distinct CDR3 sequences, 40% to 50% recorded once. Sequencing was carried out using blood. The source of these receptors is a young woman in good health.

This clonotype is a singleton in its sample. The rearrangement joins TRBV4-1 to TRBJ1-1; tentatively, D is TRBD1 (6 bases). CDR1 and CDR2 from the germline V gene are MGHRA and YSYEKL. Trimming cost V 4 bases and J 1 base, with 19 bases left between them. The CDR3 sequence is 17 residues long. The CDR3: CASSPNYGGAGNTEAFF. CDR3 nucleotide sequence: TGCGCCAGCAGCCCGAATTACGGGGGCGCGGGGAACACTGAAGCTTTCTTT.

The gene calls are TRBV12-3 or TRBV12-4 and TRBJ1-2; possible D gene TRBD1, 5 bases. CDR3 length equals 13 residues. V lost 5 bases and J lost 3, with 10 bases in between. The CDR3 protein is CASSGGLDYGYTF. CDR3 nucleotides: TGTGCCAGCAGTGGGGGGTTAGACTATGGCTACACCTTC.

This sequence joins TRBV7-2 and TRBJ1-5; 8 nucleotides line up with TRBD1. The CDR3 has 16 residues. The trim removed 9 bases at V and 6 bases at J, leaving 16 bases unmatched. Germline lookup yields CDR1 SGHTA and CDR2 FQGNSA. The CDR3 is CASSIMGRGLSQPQHF. The CDR3 DNA sequence: TGTGCCAGTAGCATTATGGGCAGGGGGCTTAGTCAGCCCCAGCATTTT.

The rearrangement joins TRBV20-1 to TRBJ2-7, with 11 bases matching TRBD2. This CDR3 comprises 16 residues. CDR1 DFQATT and CDR2 SNEGSKA come from the germline V gene (reference sequence). V lost 0 bases to trimming and J lost 1 base; unmatched junction nucleotides: 5. The CDR3 protein is CSAREMLAGGSYEQYF. The CDR3 DNA sequence: TGCAGTGCTAGAGAGATGCTAGCGGGGGGTTCCTACGAGCAGTACTTC.

This chain uses TRBV27 with TRBJ1-2; perhaps TRBD1 as D (6 bases). Between the trimmed V and J ends, which lost 9 bases and 5 bases, there was a span of 16 bases. The CDR3 extends over 13 amino acids. CDR1 and CDR2 (germline): MNHEY, SMNVEV (reference sequence). CDR3 bases: TGTGCCAGTTTCAAGACAGGCCAATATGGCTACACCTTC. Translating it yields CASFKTGQYGYTF.

Worth noting for this clonotype: A much more abundant neighbour one base away suggests this may be a read error. The rearrangement uses TRBV25-1 and TRBJ1-6, with 8 bases identical to TRBD1. V gave up 6 bases and J gave up 6 bases; unmatched junction bases: 7. Germline V gene lookup returns CDR1 MGHDK and CDR2 SYGVNS. The CDR3 sequence is 15 residues long. The DNA of the CDR3 is TGTGCCAGCAGCGCACGGACAGGGACTAATTCACCCCTCCACTTT. It encodes CASSARTGTNSPLHF.

This rearrangement joins TRBV7-2 to TRBJ2-3; TRBD1 is a possible D gene (5 bases). The CDR3 sequence is 14 residues long. V lost 5 bases and J 2 bases, leaving 11 bases between the germline ends. The germline V gene has CDR1 SGHTA and CDR2 FQGNSA. The CDR3 here is CASSERGHTDTQYF. In DNA, the CDR3 is TGTGCCAGCAGCGAAAGGGGTCACACAGATACGCAGTATTTT.

The chain combines TRBV27 with TRBJ1-2; perhaps TRBD1 as D (5 bases). The CDR3 totals 14 residues. The V gene's germline CDR1 is MNHEY and CDR2 SMNVEV (reference sequence). V gave up 6 bases and J gave up 1 base, with 12 bases separating them. This CDR3 reads CASSRAGFNYGYTF. CDR3 nucleotides: TGTGCCAGCAGCAGGGCTGGTTTTAACTATGGCTACACCTTC.